This passage covers 27 T cell receptor beta chains from one sample sequenced in a study of graft-versus-host responses after intestinal transplantation. Their antigens are not known. The method was immunoSEQ multiplex PCR; TCRdb's version includes in-frame clones alone and lacks a portion of them. The sample lists roughly 80,000 clones; roughly 87% were seen once. This sample comprised unstimulated CD8+ T cells sorted from spleen or lymph node cells, obtained before transplant. These receptors came from a human donor who was the organ donor for an intestinal transplant.

The chain employs TRBV30 and TRBJ2-2, with 9 bases aligning to TRBD1. The CDR3 consists of 15 residues. In germline, CDR1 is GTSNPN, CDR2 SVGIG (reference sequence). The ends lost 5 bases at V and 5 bases at J; junction bases unmatched: 9. CDR3 in amino acids: CAWEITGGYTGELFF. CDR3 bases: TGTGCCTGGGAAATTACAGGGGGCTATACCGGGGAGCTGTTTTTT.

The chain has TRBV4-1 and TRBJ2-7, with D maybe TRBD1 (5 bases). The V end lost 6 bases, the J end lost 4 bases, and 19 bases lay between the germline ends. The CDR3 covers 15 residues. Per the germline V gene, CDR1 is MGHRA and CDR2 is YSYEKL. CDR3 loop: CASSQTTEVLYEQYF. The CDR3 DNA sequence: TGCGCCAGCAGTCAGACGACAGAGGTTTTATACGAGCAGTACTTC.

CDR3 nucleotides: TGTGCCAGCAGCGAGGTTGGAAACATTCAGTACTTC. As protein: CASSEVGNIQYF. The V gene is TRBV28, the J gene TRBJ2-4; D not certain. V dropped 6 bases and J dropped 6 bases, with 9 bases sitting between them. Germline V gene lookup returns CDR1 MDHEN and CDR2 SYDVKM. This CDR3 comprises 12 residues.

The chain recombines TRBV28 with TRBJ2-7; no reliable D call. The CDR3 has 13 amino acids. Between the trimmed V and J ends, which lost 5 bases and 7 bases, there was a span of 15 bases. Germline V lookup: CDR1 MDHEN, CDR2 SYDVKM. The CDR3 nucleotides are TGTGCCAGCAGTACACAGTCTCGACTGGAGCAGTACTTC. Residues: CASSTQSRLEQYF.

The chain is built from TRBV25-1 and TRBJ1-1, with D possibly matching TRBD1 (6 bases). CDR3 length equals 17 residues. V lost 6 bases, J lost 1 base, and 21 bases lay in between. Per the germline V gene, CDR1 is MGHDK and CDR2 is SYGVNS. The DNA for the CDR3 is TGTGCCAGCAGAGCTACCGGGGGCACACGACGGAACACTGAAGCTTTCTTT. It codes for CASRATGGTRRNTEAFF. Based on the CDR3 plus reference TRBV25-1 and TRBJ1-1, the full variable domain is EADIYQTPRYLVIGTGKKITLECSQTMGHDKMYWYQQDPGMELHLIHYSYGVNSTEKGDLSSESTVSRIRTEHFPLTLESARPSHTSQYLCASRATGGTRRNTEAFFGQGTRLTVV.

This clone is a singleton in its sample. CDR3 sequence reads: CASDRTYNSPLHF. For the CDR3, the DNA is TGTGCCAGCGACAGGACCTATAATTCACCCCTCCACTTT. The V call is TRBV28, the J call TRBJ1-6; a weak D match, TRBD1 (6 bases). The V gene lost 8 bases and the J gene lost 2 bases, with 7 bases spanning the gap. The CDR3 runs to 13 residues. Germline loops: CDR1 MDHEN, CDR2 SYDVKM. The full variable domain, with the rest looked up from reference TRBV28 and TRBJ1-6, is DVKVTQSSRYLVKRTGEKVFLECVQDMDHENMFWYRQDPGLGLRLIYFSYDVKMKEKGDIPEGYSVSREKKERFSLILESASTNQTSMYLCASDRTYNSPLHFGNGTRLTVT.

V gene TRBV11-2 combines with J gene TRBJ2-5; D is possibly TRBD1 (6 bases). Between the trimmed V and J ends, which lost 3 bases and 1 base, there was a span of 15 bases. Germline V gene lookup returns CDR1 SGHAT and CDR2 FQNNGV. The length of the CDR3 is 16 residues. Here the CDR3 reads CASSLDHGGSQETQYF. CDR3 coding DNA: TGTGCCAGCAGCTTGGATCATGGGGGCAGCCAAGAGACCCAGTACTTC.

The gene calls are TRBV2 and TRBJ2-7; TRBD1 agrees at 10 bases. J gave up 3 bases and V 5 bases, and 16 bases lay outside the gene matches. The CDR3 is 18 amino acids. CDR1 and CDR2 from the germline V gene are SNHLY and FYNNEI. CDR3 sequence: CASSHSTGGANSRYEQYF. The DNA of the CDR3 is TGTGCCAGCAGTCACTCGACAGGGGGCGCGAACTCTCGCTACGAGCAGTACTTC.

A few counts support this clone. The gene calls are TRBV19 and TRBJ2-1, with D perhaps matching TRBD1 (6 bases). Between the trimmed V and J ends, which lost 2 bases and 3 bases, there was a span of 8 bases. Germline lookup yields CDR1 LNHDA and CDR2 SQIVND (reference sequence). The CDR3 is made up of 14 amino acids. CDR3 sequence: CASSIMDSYNEQFF. CDR3 nucleotide sequence: TGTGCCAGTAGTATAATGGACAGCTACAATGAGCAGTTCTTC.

This chain connects TRBV7-9 to TRBJ1-1; no reliable D call. Looked up from germline, CDR1 is SEHNR and CDR2 is FQNEAQ (reference sequence). CDR3 length: 15 residues. V lost 2 bases, J lost 2 bases, and 12 bases lay in between. CDR3 coding DNA: TGTGCCAGCAGCTTAAACCCTCAGCCAAACACTGAAGCTTTCTTT. Translation gives CASSLNPQPNTEAFF.

This chain uses TRBV7-9 with TRBJ1-3; the D is unclear. Germline V CDR1 and CDR2: SEHNR, FQNEAQ (reference sequence). The length of the CDR3 is 11 residues. The CDR3 is CAPGIGNTIYF. CDR3 bases: TGTGCTCCCGGTATTGGAAACACCATATATTTT.

A remark on this clone: Additional DNA sequences in this sample encode the identical CDR3. The chain joins TRBV4-2 to TRBJ2-7, with TRBD1 as a possible D gene (5 bases). Germline values: CDR1 LGHNA, CDR2 YNFKEQ. Trimming cost V 0 bases and J 1 base, with 10 bases left between them. The CDR3 runs 15 residues. The CDR3 DNA reads as TGTGCCAGCAGCCAAGATCCTACAGGATCCTACGAGCAGTACTTC. It translates to CASSQDPTGSYEQYF.

This rearrangement joins TRBV28 to TRBJ1-2, with D hard to call. Germline-derived CDR1 and CDR2 are MDHEN and SYDVKM. The CDR3 sequence is 15 residues long. The germline V and J ends were trimmed by 5 bases and 9 bases, with 22 bases remaining between them. The CDR3: CASSALWDTILSYTF. CDR3 nucleotide sequence: TGTGCCAGCAGTGCTCTTTGGGATACAATACTGAGCTACACCTTC.

The table lists this clone with a count of one. V gene TRBV2 combines with J gene TRBJ2-3, with 11 positions matching TRBD2. V shed 0 bases, J shed 2 bases, and the junction held 13 bases outside the gene matches. The germline CDR1 and CDR2 sequences are SNHLY and FYNNEI. The CDR3 sequence is 20 residues long. The CDR3 nucleotides are TGTGCCAGCAGTGAAGCCGGGACTAGCGGAGCAATACTCAACACAGATACGCAGTATTTT. Translation: CASSEAGTSGAILNTDTQYF.

The V call is TRBV19, the J call TRBJ1-6; D perhaps matches TRBD1 (6 bases). This CDR3 region has 12 residues. Germline V gene data show CDR1 as LNHDA and CDR2 as SQIVND (reference sequence). With 10 bases removed from V and 6 bases from J, the gap between germline ends came to 10 bases. The CDR3 loop reads CATADSNSPLHF. CDR3 in DNA: TGTGCCACCGCGGACAGTAATTCACCCCTCCACTTT.

V gene TRBV4-1 combines with J gene TRBJ2-3; weak D call: TRBD2 (7 bases). Germline-derived CDR1 and CDR2 are MGHRA and YSYEKL. The CDR3 loop spans 15 amino acids. V shed 1 base and J shed 3 bases, with 11 bases lying between them. CDR3 in amino acids: CASSQVAGATDTQYF. DNA for the CDR3: TGCGCCAGCAGCCAAGTTGCGGGGGCAACAGATACGCAGTATTTT.

This chain joins TRBV30 and TRBJ2-7; TRBD1 matches at 10 bases. CDR1 and CDR2 from the germline V gene are GTSNPN and SVGIG (reference sequence). The V and J ends lost 0 bases and 2 bases, in that order; junction bases with no gene match: 7. The CDR3 contains 16 residues. The CDR3 is CAWSVMGTGVAYEQYF. CDR3 sequence (DNA): TGTGCCTGGAGTGTAATGGGGACAGGGGTAGCCTACGAGCAGTACTTC. Using reference TRBV30 and TRBJ2-7 for the parts outside the CDR3, the full variable domain is SQTIHQWPATLVQPVGSPLSLECTVEGTSNPNLYWYRQAAGRGLQLLFYSVGIGQISSEVPQNLSASRPQDRQFILSSKKLLLSDSGFYLCAWSVMGTGVAYEQYFGPGTRLTVT.

This rearrangement joins TRBV19 to TRBJ2-6, with D unresolved. V lost 4 bases, J lost 2 bases, and 6 bases lay in between. This CDR3 comprises 14 residues. Germline V lookup: CDR1 LNHDA, CDR2 SQIVND (reference sequence). CDR3 in amino acids: CASSRVPGANVLTF. The CDR3 nucleotides read TGTGCCAGTAGTAGAGTTCCTGGGGCCAACGTCCTGACTTTC.

The chain combines TRBV28 with TRBJ2-1; D is undetermined. The CDR3 runs 15 residues. The V end was cut by 5 bases, the J end by 2 bases, with 13 bases between. Per the germline V gene, CDR1 is MDHEN and CDR2 is SYDVKM. Here the CDR3 reads CASSLESSTYNEQFF. The CDR3 DNA reads TGTGCCAGCAGTCTCGAGTCCTCGACCTACAATGAGCAGTTCTTC.

This chain links TRBV19 with TRBJ2-3; TRBD2 aligns across 7 bases. V gave up 4 bases and J gave up 2 bases; unmatched junction bases: 9. Per the germline V gene, CDR1 is LNHDA and CDR2 is SQIVND (reference sequence). This CDR3 spans 16 amino acids. The CDR3 region has the DNA TGTGCCAGTAGTAACGGCAGCGGGGTCCTCACAGATACGCAGTATTTT. The encoded protein is CASSNGSGVLTDTQYF.

The rearrangement uses TRBV19 and TRBJ2-1; D remains ambiguous. Trimming stripped 0 bases from V and 6 bases from J, with 9 bases between. This CDR3 has 14 residues. Germline loops: CDR1 LNHDA, CDR2 SQIVND (reference sequence). CDR3 nucleotide sequence: TGTGCCAGTAGTATAGACATAGGGCCCAATGAGCAGTTCTTC. This translates into CASSIDIGPNEQFF.

V usage is TRBV28 and J usage is TRBJ2-2, with D perhaps matching TRBD1 (7 bases). CDR1 and CDR2 (germline): MDHEN, SYDVKM. The CDR3 has 17 residues. V was pared by 1 base and J by 9 bases, with 21 bases between. CDR3 residues: CASSLYGGGQVPRELFF. CDR3 nucleotide sequence: TGTGCCAGCAGTTTATATGGAGGGGGCCAAGTACCCAGGGAGCTGTTTTTT.

The chain couples TRBV10-2 to TRBJ2-7, with 7 bases lining up with TRBD1. Unmatched junction bases numbered 10, after V lost 3 bases and J lost 5 bases. CDR1 is WSHSY and CDR2 is SAAADI in the germline V gene. The CDR3 loop spans 15 amino acids. The CDR3 coding sequence is TGCGCCAGCAGTGAATCCGGGACAGTGAGGGACGAGCAGTACTTC. Translation: CASSESGTVRDEQYF.

V and J are TRBV5-4 and TRBJ2-3, with 9 positions matching TRBD2. Per the germline V gene, CDR1 is SGHNT and CDR2 is YYREEE (reference sequence). The V and J ends lost 2 bases and 5 bases, in that order; junction bases with no gene match: 3. The CDR3 is 14 residues long. CDR3 DNA sequence: TGTGCCAGCAGCTTAAATAGCGGGAGAGATACGCAGTATTTT. Its translation is CASSLNSGRDTQYF.

This clone was recorded only once. The J gene is TRBJ2-7, the V gene TRBV9; either TRBD1 or TRBD2 may supply D (6 bases each). In germline, CDR1 is SGDLS, CDR2 YYNGEE. Trimming stripped 5 bases from V and 4 bases from J, with 10 bases between. The CDR3 is 12 amino acids. The DNA of the CDR3 is TGTGCCAGCAGTGGAGGGGGGTACGAGCAGTACTTC. Residues: CASSGGGYEQYF.

This chain uses TRBV27 with TRBJ1-5; 12 nucleotides align to TRBD1. The germline V gene has CDR1 MNHEY and CDR2 SMNVEV (reference sequence). The CDR3 has 15 amino acids. V dropped 5 bases and J dropped 3; count of bases not matched to a gene: 2. CDR3 protein: CASSGTGGPNQPQHF. The CDR3 nucleotides read TGTGCCAGCAGTGGGACAGGGGGCCCCAATCAGCCCCAGCATTTT.

V is TRBV19 and J is TRBJ1-1; the D is unclear. The CDR3 totals 11 residues. Germline V CDR1 and CDR2: LNHDA, SQIVND (reference sequence). The V end was cut by 3 bases, the J end by 7 bases, with 6 bases between. The CDR3 spells CASSIGSEAFF. The CDR3 nucleotides read TGTGCCAGTAGTATTGGAAGTGAAGCTTTCTTT.